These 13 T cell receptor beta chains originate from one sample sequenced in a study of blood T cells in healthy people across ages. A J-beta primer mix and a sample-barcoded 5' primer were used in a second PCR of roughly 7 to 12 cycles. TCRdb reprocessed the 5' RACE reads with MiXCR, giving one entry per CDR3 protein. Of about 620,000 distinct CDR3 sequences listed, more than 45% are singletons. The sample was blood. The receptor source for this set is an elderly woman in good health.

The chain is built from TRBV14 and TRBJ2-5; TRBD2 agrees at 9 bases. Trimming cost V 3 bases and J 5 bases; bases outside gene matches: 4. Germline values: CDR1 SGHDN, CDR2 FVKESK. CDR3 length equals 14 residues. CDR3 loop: CASSHPSGVETQYF. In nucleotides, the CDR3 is TGTGCCAGCAGCCACCCTAGCGGGGTGGAGACCCAGTACTTC.

CDR3 nucleotides: TGCGCCAGCAGCCAAGATGTTGGCGGAGAGACCCAGTACTTC. This gives the protein CASSQDVGGETQYF. The chain couples TRBV4-3 to TRBJ2-7; D call uncertain. The last part of the DNA fits TRBJ2-5 better; the J call may be wrong. Germline lookup yields CDR1 LGHNA and CDR2 YSLEER. The CDR3 has 14 residues.

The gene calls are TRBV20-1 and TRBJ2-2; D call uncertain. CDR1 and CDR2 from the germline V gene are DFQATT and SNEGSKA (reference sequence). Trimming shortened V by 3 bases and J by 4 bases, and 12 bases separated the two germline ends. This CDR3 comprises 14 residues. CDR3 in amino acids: CSARPRAITGELFF. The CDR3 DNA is TGCAGTGCTAGGCCTCGGGCAATCACCGGGGAGCTGTTTTTT.

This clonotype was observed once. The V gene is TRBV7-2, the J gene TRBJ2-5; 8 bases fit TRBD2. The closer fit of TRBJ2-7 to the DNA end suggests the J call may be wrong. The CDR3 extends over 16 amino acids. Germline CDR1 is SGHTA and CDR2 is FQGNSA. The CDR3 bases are TGTGCCAGCAGCCTCGTAGGAGCGGGAGCCAACTACGAGCAGTACTTC. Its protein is CASSLVGAGANYEQYF.

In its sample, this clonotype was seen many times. The CDR3 nucleotides read TGTGCCAGCAGCGAAACGGGACAGAGCTACAATGAGCAGTTCTTC. The encoded protein is CASSETGQSYNEQFF. The chain recombines TRBV5-6 with TRBJ2-1, with 7 bases identical to TRBD1. This CDR3 has 15 amino acids. Trimming at V came to 4 bases and at J to 3 bases, leaving 7 bases not matched to a gene. CDR1 and CDR2 from the germline V gene are SGHDT and YYEEEE.

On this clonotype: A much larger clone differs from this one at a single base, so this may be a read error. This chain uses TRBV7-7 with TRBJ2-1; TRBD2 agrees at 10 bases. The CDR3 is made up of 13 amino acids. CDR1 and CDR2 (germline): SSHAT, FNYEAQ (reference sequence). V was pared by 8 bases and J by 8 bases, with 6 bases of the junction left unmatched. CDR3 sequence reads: CASAIAGGHEQFF. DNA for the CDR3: TGTGCCAGCGCGATAGCGGGAGGACATGAGCAGTTCTTC.

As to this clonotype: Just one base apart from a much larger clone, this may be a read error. The CDR3 nucleotides are TGCGCCAGCGGACAGAACTATGGCCACACCTTC. This encodes CASGQNYGHTF. This sequence joins TRBV10-2 and TRBJ1-2; D is perhaps TRBD1 (6 bases). CDR1 and CDR2 (germline): WSHSY, SAAADI. The CDR3 length is 11 residues.

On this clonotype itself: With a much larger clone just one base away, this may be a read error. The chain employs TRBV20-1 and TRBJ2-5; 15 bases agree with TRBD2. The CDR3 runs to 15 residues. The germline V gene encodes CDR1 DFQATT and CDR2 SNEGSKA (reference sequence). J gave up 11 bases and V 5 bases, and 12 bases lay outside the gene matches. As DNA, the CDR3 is TGCAGTGCTTCCGGACTAGCGGGAGGGCGGAATGAGCAGTACTTC. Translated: CSASGLAGGRNEQYF.

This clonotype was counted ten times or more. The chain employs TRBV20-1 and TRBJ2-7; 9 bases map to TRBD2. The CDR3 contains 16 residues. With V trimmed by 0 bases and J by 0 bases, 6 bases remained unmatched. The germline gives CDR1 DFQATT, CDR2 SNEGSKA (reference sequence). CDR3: CSARDRPSGASYEQYF. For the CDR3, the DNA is TGCAGTGCTAGAGATCGCCCTAGCGGGGCCTCCTACGAGCAGTACTTC.

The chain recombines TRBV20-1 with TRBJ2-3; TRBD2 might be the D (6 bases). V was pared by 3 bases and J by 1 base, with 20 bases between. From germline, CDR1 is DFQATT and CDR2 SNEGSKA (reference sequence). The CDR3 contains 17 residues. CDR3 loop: CSARTGGSIVGTDTQYF. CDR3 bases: TGCAGTGCTAGGACCGGGGGATCAATCGTCGGCACAGATACGCAGTATTTT.

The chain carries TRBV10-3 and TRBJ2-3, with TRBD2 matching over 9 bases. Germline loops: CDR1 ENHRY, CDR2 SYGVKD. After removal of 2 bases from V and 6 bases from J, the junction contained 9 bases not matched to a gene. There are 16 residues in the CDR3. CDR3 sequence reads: CAISEEAGGRGDTQYF. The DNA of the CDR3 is TGTGCCATCAGTGAGGAAGCGGGGGGCCGGGGGGATACGCAGTATTTT.

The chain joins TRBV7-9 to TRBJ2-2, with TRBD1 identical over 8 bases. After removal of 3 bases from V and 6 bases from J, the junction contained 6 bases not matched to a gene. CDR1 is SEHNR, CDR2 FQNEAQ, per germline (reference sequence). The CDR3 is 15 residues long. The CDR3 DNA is TGTGCCAGCAGCTTCGGGACAGGTTTCTCCGGGGAGCTGTTTTTT. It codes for CASSFGTGFSGELFF.

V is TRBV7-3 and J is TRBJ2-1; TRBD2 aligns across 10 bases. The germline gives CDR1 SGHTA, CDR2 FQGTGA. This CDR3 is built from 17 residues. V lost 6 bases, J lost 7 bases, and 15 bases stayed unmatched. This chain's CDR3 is CASSSSSPSGSRNEQFF. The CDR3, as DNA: TGTGCCAGCAGTTCAAGCTCCCCTAGCGGGAGTCGGAATGAGCAGTTCTTC.